This T cell receptor (beta chain) came from a study of CD8 T cells in Susac syndrome. Reverse transcription of about 0.5 to 1 ug RNA used random hexamers. By means of immunoSEQ multiplex PCR, TCR beta CDR3 spanning 54 Vbeta and 13 Jbeta underwent amplification. TCRdb itself ran the immunoSEQ multiplex PCR reads through MiXCR, one entry per CDR3 protein. The sample includes approximately 120,000 distinct CDR3 sequences, 91% seen only once; the top ten take around 0.25%. Notes on this clonotype: Antigen specificity is unknown.

Sequencing of TCR beta was performed on blood CD8+ and CD4+ T cells. Trimming pared 5 bases from V and 0 bases from J, leaving 14 bases between. CDR3 length: 15 residues. From germline, CDR1 is DFQATT and CDR2 SNEGSKA (reference sequence). Study-level points and caveats: The TCR sequencing and HLA analysis in the study involved a relatively small number of individuals, as the study acknowledged.

The gene calls are TRBV20-1 and TRBJ2-1; D might be TRBD2 (7 bases). This clonotype was obtained from a human donor with multiple sclerosis. Sample: CD8+ T cells from PBMCs. CDR3 residues: CSASRGGGSYNEQFF. In DNA, the CDR3 is TGCAGTGCTTCTAGGGGAGGGGGCTCCTACAATGAGCAGTTCTTC.